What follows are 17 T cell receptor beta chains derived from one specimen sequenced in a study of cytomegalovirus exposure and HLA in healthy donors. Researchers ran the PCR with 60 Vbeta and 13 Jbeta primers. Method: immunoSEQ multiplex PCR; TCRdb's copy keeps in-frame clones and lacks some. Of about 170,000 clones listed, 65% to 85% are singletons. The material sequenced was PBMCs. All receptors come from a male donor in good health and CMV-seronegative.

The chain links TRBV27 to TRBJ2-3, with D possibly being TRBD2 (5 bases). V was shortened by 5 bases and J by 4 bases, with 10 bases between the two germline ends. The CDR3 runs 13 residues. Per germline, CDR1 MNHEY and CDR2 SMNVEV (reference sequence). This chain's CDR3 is CASSVGNADTQYF. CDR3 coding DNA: TGTGCCAGCAGTGTCGGGAACGCAGATACGCAGTATTTT.

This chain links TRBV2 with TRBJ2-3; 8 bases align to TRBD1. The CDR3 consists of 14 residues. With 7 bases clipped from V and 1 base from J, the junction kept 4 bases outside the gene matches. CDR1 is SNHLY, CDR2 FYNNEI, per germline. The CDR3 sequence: CASTVDRGTDTQYF. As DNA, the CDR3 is TGTGCCAGCACCGTGGACAGGGGCACAGATACGCAGTATTTT.

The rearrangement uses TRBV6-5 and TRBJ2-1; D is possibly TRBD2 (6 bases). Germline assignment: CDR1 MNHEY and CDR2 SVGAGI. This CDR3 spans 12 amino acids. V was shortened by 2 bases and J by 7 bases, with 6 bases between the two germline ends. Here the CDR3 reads CASSYAGNEQFF. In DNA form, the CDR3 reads TGTGCCAGCAGTTACGCGGGGAATGAGCAGTTCTTC.

The CDR3 region has the DNA TGTGCCAGCAGCGCCGACAGGATTGGGCCCCAGCATTTT. Translated, it gives CASSADRIGPQHF. The V call is TRBV5-6, the J call TRBJ1-5; maybe TRBD1 (6 bases). V was pared by 4 bases and J by 9 bases, with 14 bases between. The CDR3 totals 13 residues. Germline CDR1 and CDR2: SGHDT and YYEEEE. Based on the CDR3 plus reference TRBV5-6 and TRBJ1-5, the full variable domain is DAGVTQSPTHLIKTRGQQVTLRCSPKSGHDTVSWYQQALGQGPQFIFQYYEEEERQRGNFPDRFSGHQFPNYSSELNVNALLLGDSALYLCASSADRIGPQHFGDGTRLSIL.

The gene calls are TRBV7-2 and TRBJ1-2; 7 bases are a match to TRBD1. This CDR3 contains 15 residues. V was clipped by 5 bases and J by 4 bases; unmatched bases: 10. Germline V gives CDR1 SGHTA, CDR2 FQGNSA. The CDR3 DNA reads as TGTGCCAGCAGCCAACCGACAGGGATCCCCTATGGCTACACCTTC. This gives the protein CASSQPTGIPYGYTF. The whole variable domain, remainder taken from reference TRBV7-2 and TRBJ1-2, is GAGVSQSPSNKVTEKGKDVELRCDPISGHTALYWYRQSLGQGLEFLIYFQGNSAPDKSGLPSDRFSAERTGGSVSTLTIQRTQQEDSAVYLCASSQPTGIPYGYTFGSGTRLTVV.

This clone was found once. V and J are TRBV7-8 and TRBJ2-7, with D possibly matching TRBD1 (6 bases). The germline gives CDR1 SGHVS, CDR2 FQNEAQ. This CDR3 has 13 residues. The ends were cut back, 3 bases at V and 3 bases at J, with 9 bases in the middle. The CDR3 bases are TGTGCCAGCAGCTTGGGCAGGGGCTACGAGCAGTACTTC. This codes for CASSLGRGYEQYF.

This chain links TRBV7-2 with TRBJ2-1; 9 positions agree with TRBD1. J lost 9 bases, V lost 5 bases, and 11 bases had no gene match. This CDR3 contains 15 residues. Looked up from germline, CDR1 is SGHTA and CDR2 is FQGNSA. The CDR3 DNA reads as TGTGCCAGCAGCCCCGGGACAGGGCAGGGTCGTGAGCAGTTCTTC. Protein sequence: CASSPGTGQGREQFF.

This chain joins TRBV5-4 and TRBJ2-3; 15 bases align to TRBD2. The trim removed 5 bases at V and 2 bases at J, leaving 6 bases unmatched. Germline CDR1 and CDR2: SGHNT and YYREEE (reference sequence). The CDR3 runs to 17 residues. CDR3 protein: CASRGLAGGHSTDTQYF. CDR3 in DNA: TGTGCCAGCAGGGGACTAGCGGGGGGTCACTCCACAGATACGCAGTATTTT.

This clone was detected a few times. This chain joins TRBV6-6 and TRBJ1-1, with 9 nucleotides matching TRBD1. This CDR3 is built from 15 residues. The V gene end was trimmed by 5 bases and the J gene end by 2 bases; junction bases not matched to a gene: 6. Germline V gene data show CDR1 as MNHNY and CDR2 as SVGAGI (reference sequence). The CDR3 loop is CASSPRDRDNTEAFF. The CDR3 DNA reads TGTGCCAGCAGTCCCCGGGACAGGGATAACACTGAAGCTTTCTTT.

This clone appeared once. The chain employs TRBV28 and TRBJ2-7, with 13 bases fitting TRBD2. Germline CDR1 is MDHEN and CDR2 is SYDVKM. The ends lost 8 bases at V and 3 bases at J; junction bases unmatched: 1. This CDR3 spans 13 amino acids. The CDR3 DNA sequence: TGTGCCAGCCGGACTAGCGGGAGCTACGAGCAGTACTTC. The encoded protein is CASRTSGSYEQYF.

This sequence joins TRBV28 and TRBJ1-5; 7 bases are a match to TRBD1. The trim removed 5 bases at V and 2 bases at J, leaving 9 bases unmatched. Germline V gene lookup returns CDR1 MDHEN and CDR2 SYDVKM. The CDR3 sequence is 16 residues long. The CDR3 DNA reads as TGTGCCAGCAGTACACCGACAGGGCAAGGCAATCAGCCCCAGCATTTT. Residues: CASSTPTGQGNQPQHF.

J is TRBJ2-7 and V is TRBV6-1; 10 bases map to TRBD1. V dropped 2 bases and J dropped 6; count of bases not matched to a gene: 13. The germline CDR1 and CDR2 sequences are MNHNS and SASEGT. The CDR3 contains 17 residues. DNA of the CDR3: TGTGCCAGCAGTGAAAGGTCCAGAGGACAGGGGGGGTTCGAGCAGTACTTC. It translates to CASSERSRGQGGFEQYF.

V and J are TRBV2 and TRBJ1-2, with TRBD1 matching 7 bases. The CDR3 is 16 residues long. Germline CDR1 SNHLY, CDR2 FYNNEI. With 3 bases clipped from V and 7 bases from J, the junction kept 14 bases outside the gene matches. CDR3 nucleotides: TGTGCCAGCAGTGATCCCGGACAGGAGGTGCGAGGTGGCTACACCTTC. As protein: CASSDPGQEVRGGYTF.

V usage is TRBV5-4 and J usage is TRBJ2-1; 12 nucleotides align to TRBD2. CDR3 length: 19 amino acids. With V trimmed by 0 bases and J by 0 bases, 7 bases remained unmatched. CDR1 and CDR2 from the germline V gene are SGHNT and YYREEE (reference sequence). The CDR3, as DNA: TGTGCCAGCAGCTTGGTAGGACTAGCGGGACCCAGCTCCTACAATGAGCAGTTCTTC. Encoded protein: CASSLVGLAGPSSYNEQFF.

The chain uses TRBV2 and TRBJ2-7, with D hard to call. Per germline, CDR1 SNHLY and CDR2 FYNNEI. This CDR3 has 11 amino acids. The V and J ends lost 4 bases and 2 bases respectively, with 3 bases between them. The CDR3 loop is CASSVTYEQYF. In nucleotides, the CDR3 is TGTGCCAGCAGTGTTACCTACGAGCAGTACTTC.

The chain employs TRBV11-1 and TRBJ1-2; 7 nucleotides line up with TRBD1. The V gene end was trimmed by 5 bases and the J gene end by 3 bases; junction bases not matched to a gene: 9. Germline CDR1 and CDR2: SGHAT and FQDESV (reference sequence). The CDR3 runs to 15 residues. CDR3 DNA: TGTGCCAGCAGCCCCGACAGGGAATGGGACTATGGCTACACCTTC. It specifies CASSPDREWDYGYTF.

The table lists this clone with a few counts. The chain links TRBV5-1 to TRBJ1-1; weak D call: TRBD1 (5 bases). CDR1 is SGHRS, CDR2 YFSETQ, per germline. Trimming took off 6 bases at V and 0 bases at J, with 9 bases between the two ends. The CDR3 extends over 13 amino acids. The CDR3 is CASIGGVNTEAFF. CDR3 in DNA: TGCGCCAGCATTGGGGGGGTGAACACTGAAGCTTTCTTT.